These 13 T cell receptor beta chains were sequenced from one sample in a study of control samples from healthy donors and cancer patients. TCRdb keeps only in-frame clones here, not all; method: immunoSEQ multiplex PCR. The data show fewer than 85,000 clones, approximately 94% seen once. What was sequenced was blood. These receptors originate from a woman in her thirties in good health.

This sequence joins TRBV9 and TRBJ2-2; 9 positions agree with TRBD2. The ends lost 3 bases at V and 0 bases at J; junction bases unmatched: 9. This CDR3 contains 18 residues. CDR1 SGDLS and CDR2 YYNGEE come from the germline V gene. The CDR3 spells CASSESSGGLANTGELFF. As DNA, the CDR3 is TGTGCCAGCAGCGAGAGTAGCGGGGGTCTCGCGAACACCGGGGAGCTGTTTTTT.

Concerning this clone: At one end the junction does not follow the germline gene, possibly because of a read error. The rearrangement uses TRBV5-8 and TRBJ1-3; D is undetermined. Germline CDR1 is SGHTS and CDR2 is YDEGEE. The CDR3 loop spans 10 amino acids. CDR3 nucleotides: TGTGCCAGCAGCTTCGGACCGGAATCTTTT. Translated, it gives CASSFGPESF.

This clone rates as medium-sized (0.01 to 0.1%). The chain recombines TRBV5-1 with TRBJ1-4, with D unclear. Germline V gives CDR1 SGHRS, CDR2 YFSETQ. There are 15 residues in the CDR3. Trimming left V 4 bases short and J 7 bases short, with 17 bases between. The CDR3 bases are TGCGCCAGCAGCCCCGCCGAGGGAGGGCGTGAAAAACTGTTTTTT. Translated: CASSPAEGGREKLFF.

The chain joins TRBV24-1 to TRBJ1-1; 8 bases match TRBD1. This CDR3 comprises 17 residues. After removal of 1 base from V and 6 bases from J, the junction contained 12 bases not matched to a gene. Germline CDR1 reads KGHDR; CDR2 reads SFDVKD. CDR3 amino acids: CATSDFPTLDRAPEAFF. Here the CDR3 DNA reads TGTGCCACCAGTGATTTCCCTACTTTGGACAGGGCCCCTGAAGCTTTCTTT.

The CDR3 bases are TGTGCCACTGGGGGATTCGTCAACACCATATATTTT. Translation: CATGGFVNTIYF. This chain joins TRBV19 and TRBJ1-3, with D tentatively TRBD1 (5 bases). The CDR3 covers 12 residues. V was trimmed by 10 bases and J by 7 bases, leaving 14 bases between them. CDR1 and CDR2 (germline): LNHDA, SQIVND (reference sequence).

CDR3 bases: TGTGCCAGCAGCCAAAATGGGGTCTATGGCTACACCTTC. Amino acids: CASSQNGVYGYTF. The gene calls are TRBV3-1 (or the pseudogene TRBV3-2) and TRBJ1-2; D not certain. V was clipped by 2 bases and J by 4 bases, with 8 bases between them. Per germline, CDR1 LGHDT and CDR2 YNNKEL (reference sequence). The CDR3 contains 13 residues.

The CDR3 spells CSVAYPTSGDPNTGELFF. CDR3 sequence (DNA): TGCAGCGTTGCTTACCCGACTAGCGGGGATCCGAACACCGGGGAGCTGTTTTTT. The chain links TRBV29-1 to TRBJ2-2; 11 bases are a match to TRBD2. Trimming took 4 bases from V and 0 from J; bases not matched to a gene: 10. The CDR3 runs 18 residues. The V gene's germline CDR1 is SQVTM and CDR2 ANQGSEA.

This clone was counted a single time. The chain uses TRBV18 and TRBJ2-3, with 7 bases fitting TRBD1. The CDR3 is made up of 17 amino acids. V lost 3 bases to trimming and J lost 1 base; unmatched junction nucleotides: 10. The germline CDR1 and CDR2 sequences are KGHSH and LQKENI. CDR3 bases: TGTGCCAGCTCACCGGTGTCAGGGGGTCTGGGCACAGATACGCAGTATTTT. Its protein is CASSPVSGGLGTDTQYF.

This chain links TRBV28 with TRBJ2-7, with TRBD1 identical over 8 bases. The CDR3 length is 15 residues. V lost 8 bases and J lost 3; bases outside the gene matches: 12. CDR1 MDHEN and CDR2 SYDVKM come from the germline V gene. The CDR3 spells CASDGTGTGDYEQYF. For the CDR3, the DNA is TGTGCCAGCGATGGCACGGGGACAGGAGACTACGAGCAGTACTTC. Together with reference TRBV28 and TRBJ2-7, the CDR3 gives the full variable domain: DVKVTQSSRYLVKRTGEKVFLECVQDMDHENMFWYRQDPGLGLRLIYFSYDVKMKEKGDIPEGYSVSREKKERFSLILESASTNQTSMYLCASDGTGTGDYEQYFGPGTRLTVT.

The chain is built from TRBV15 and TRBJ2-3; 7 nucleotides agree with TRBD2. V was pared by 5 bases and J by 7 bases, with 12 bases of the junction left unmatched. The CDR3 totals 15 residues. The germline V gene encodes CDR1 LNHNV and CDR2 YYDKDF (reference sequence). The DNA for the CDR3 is TGTGCCACCAGCCCCACTAGCGCGGACCACCATACGCAGTATTTT. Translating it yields CATSPTSADHHTQYF. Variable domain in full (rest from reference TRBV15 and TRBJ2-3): DAMVIQNPRYQVTQFGKPVTLSCSQTLNHNVMYWYQQKSSQAPKLLFHYYDKDFNNEADTPDNFQSRRPNTSFCFLDIRSPGLGDTAMYLCATSPTSADHHTQYFGPGTRLTVL.

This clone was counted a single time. DNA of the CDR3: TGTGCCTGGAGTGTAGGCGCACCCCTCCACTTT. Translating it yields CAWSVGAPLHF. The rearrangement links TRBV30 to TRBJ1-6, with no clear D. V was shortened by 0 bases and J by 11 bases, with 5 bases between the two germline ends. The CDR3 consists of 11 residues. Germline CDR1 and CDR2: GTSNPN and SVGIG (reference sequence).

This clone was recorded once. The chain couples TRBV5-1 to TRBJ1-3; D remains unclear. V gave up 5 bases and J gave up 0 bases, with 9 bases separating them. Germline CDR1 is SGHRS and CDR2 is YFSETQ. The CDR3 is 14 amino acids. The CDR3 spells CASSLPGSGNTIYF. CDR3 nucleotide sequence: TGCGCCAGCAGTCTGCCCGGCTCTGGAAACACCATATATTTT. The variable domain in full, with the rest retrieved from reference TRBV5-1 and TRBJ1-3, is KAGVTQTPRYLIKTRGQQVTLSCSPISGHRSVSWYQQTPGQGLQFLFEYFSETQRNKGNFPGRFSGRQFSNSRSEMNVSTLELGDSALYLCASSLPGSGNTIYFGEGSWLTVV.

As DNA, the CDR3 is TGTGCCAGCAGCCGGGACTTCGAGCAAAGCTCCTACAATGAGCAGTTCTTC. Amino acids: CASSRDFEQSSYNEQFF. The V gene is TRBV7-9, the J gene TRBJ2-1; the D gene is possibly TRBD2 (6 bases). Germline V lookup: CDR1 SEHNR, CDR2 FQNEAQ (reference sequence). The CDR3 covers 17 residues. Trimming pared 5 bases from V and 0 bases from J, leaving 17 bases between.